This T cell receptor (beta chain) was obtained from a study of T cells after yellow fever vaccination (dated by TCRdb to between 2018 and 2021). In the study overall: Libraries from fractions with low cell numbers were prepared with the SMART-Seq v4 Ultra Low Input RNA kit. To follow T-cell clones before and after both primary and booster YFV17D yellow fever vaccination, bulk TCR alpha and beta repertoires underwent longitudinal sequencing. Two healthy male donors, one aged 18 to 30 and one aged 30 to 40 years, were included in the cohort. Blood samples were taken at several timepoints before and after primary and secondary immunization, and bulk PBMC replicates and cell subsets were isolated. The study at large found these results: Computational filtering was needed because FACS-sorted repertoires could contain abundant contaminating clonotypes from the bulk population. A small share of clonotypes was detected in both CD4 and CD8 compartments, with the overlap likely arising from convergent recombination. Because the study included only a couple of donors, the extent to which the findings can be generalized is limited. After the booster, most clones that had expanded after primary vaccination were detected again (around 96% of CD4 and 70% to 90% of CD8), suggesting broad maintenance of memory. The secondary T-cell response was weaker than the primary response but faster, peaking on day 5 instead of day 15.

V loses 6 bases of germline sequence and J loses 7 bases, and the interval between the two ends is 15 bases. From its cysteine to its phenylalanine, the CDR3 spans 13 amino acids. Only the CDR3 part of the read is kept: 39 bases, read in frame from the first base. For CDR1 and CDR2, the germline V gene lists MNHNS and SASEGT. The treatment or condition label here, explained by the study, means: live attenuated yellow fever vaccine strain. Two biological replicates of bulk PBMCs were collected at each blood-draw timepoint. A standard Ficoll-Paque protocol was used to isolate PBMCs from peripheral blood. TriZol was used to extract RNA from bulk PBMCs, CD4 and CD8 fractions, and dextramer-positive and dextramer-negative fractions. The run used an Illumina NovaSeq 6000. TCR cDNA was synthesized by 5'RACE template switching, which introduced a universal primer site and unique molecular identifiers. Priming for cDNA synthesis came from both the TCR alpha and TCR beta constant segments. Libraries were amplified in two PCR steps, with sample barcodes and sequencing adapters added in the second step. Sequencing of libraries was performed on Illumina HiSeq 2500 (2x100 bp) or NovaSeq (2x150 bp). Per the source publication's procedure: Reads were demultiplexed and collapsed into UMI consensus sequences with MIGEC, and V(D)J alignment was performed with MiXCR. Using edgeR on replicate PBMC samples, clonotypes were called vaccine-responding if FDR was below 0.01 and the log2 fold change was above 5 up to day 15. Each bulk clonotype was labeled CD4 or CD8 based on which sequenced repertoire, CD4 or CD8, contained the clonotype at higher abundance. TCRdb reran the public reads through fastp at Q25 and MiXCR, keeping productive beta chains. Under each unique CDR3 protein, matching rows form one entry showing the most common genes and DNA. It is TCRdb's table, rather than the study itself, that gives the V and J calls and clone size. The sample profile shows hundreds of thousands of distinct CDR3 sequences; under 20% of them were found once. Of the sample, over 15% falls within the top ten clones.

Details on this clonotype: Its antigen is still unknown. One base away there is no much larger clone; base qualities are not given.

The V and J genes are TRBV6-1 and TRBJ1-1, and the D gene may be TRBD1, 6 bases matching. The sequencing used PBMCs, collected before the yellow fever booster vaccination. The TCR originated in a man between 18 and 29 years old who received the YFV17D yellow fever vaccine. Read as DNA, the sequence is TGTGCCAGCAGCTCCGGGACAATTAGTGAAGCTTTCTTT. The resulting protein is CASSSGTISEAFF.